This is a list of T cell receptor beta chains from one sample in a study of blood T cell repertoires in COVID-19. Profiling relied on immunoSEQ multiplex PCR, and the TCRdb table lists in-frame clones only, not all of them. This repertoire shows some 97,000 clones, approximately 90% found once; its top ten account for 0.97%. Sample: peripheral blood. The receptors come from a man in his 60s with acute or convalescent COVID-19. Both conserved end residues are part of each CDR3. Fields, in order: J gene, D gene, clone size, V gene, CDR3 protein, CDR3 DNA. The D gene is left open where the match is weak. Not every row has a clone size; where given, it reads once, few, many or a size class.

>TRBJ1-1|NA|NA|TRBV5-1
CASSLRTGSVNTEAFF
TGCGCCAGCAGCTTGAGAACAGGGAGCGTAAACACTGAAGCTTTCTTT
>TRBJ1-2|TRBD1|NA|TRBV18
CASSPQDRNYGYTF
TGTGCCAGCTCACCCCAGGACAGGAACTATGGCTACACCTTC
>TRBJ2-6|NA|NA|TRBV5-1
CASSPTTSGANVLTF
TGCGCCAGCAGCCCTACGACTTCTGGGGCCAACGTCCTGACTTTC
>TRBJ1-1|NA|NA|TRBV6-5
CASSSGGRNTEAFF
TGTGCCAGCAGTTCGGGGGGCCGGAACACTGAAGCTTTCTTT
>TRBJ2-7|NA|NA|TRBV20-1
CSASKGGEGEQYF
TGCAGTGCTAGTAAAGGGGGGGAGGGCGAGCAGTACTTC
>TRBJ2-7|NA|NA|TRBV2
CASSEDRVYEQYF
TGTGCCAGCAGTGAAGACAGAGTTTACGAGCAGTACTTC
>TRBJ1-1|NA|few|TRBV10-2
CASSESAPRFVTEAFF
TGCGCCAGCAGTGAGTCAGCTCCCCGGTTTGTCACTGAAGCTTTCTTT
>TRBJ2-5|TRBD2|NA|TRBV30
CAWSGLREEETQYF
TGTGCCTGGAGTGGATTGCGGGAGGAAGAGACCCAGTACTTC
>TRBJ2-3|TRBD2|NA|TRBV5-6
CASSLKTSGRAADTQYF
TGTGCCAGCAGCTTGAAAACTAGCGGGAGGGCCGCGGATACGCAGTATTTT
>TRBJ1-4|NA|NA|TRBV12-3/TRBV12-4
CASSLGGLEKLFF
TGTGCCAGCAGTTTGGGGGGGCTTGAAAAACTGTTTTTT
>TRBJ2-2|TRBD2|NA|TRBV18
CASSPSAGDRGELFF
TGTGCCAGCTCACCATCCGCGGGGGACCGCGGGGAGCTGTTTTTT
>TRBJ1-1|TRBD1|NA|TRBV7-6
CASSLLPPGQELYTEAFF
TGTGCCAGCAGCTTACTTCCCCCGGGACAGGAATTGTACACTGAAGCTTTCTTT
>TRBJ2-1|NA|NA|TRBV21-1
CARRGPPSIFQFF
TGTGCCAGAAGAGGACCGCCTAGCATTTTTCAGTTCTTC
>TRBJ1-5|TRBD1|NA|TRBV6-5
CASRTGGNQPQHF
TGTGCCAGCAGGACAGGGGGCAATCAGCCCCAGCATTTT
>TRBJ2-1|NA|NA|TRBV3-1/TRBV3-2
CASSQDVRASYNEQFF
TGTGCCAGCAGCCAAGATGTCAGGGCCTCCTACAATGAGCAGTTCTTC
>TRBJ2-7|NA|NA|TRBV19
CASSPPGFDEQYF
TGTGCCAGTAGTCCTCCAGGTTTCGACGAGCAGTACTTC
>TRBJ2-5|NA|few|TRBV2
CASSVLTAYDQETQYF
TGTGCCAGCAGTGTCCTGACAGCCTATGACCAAGAGACCCAGTACTTC
>TRBJ1-2|NA|NA|TRBV3-1/TRBV3-2
CASSQEAGMVGYTF
TGTGCCAGCAGCCAAGAGGCGGGGATGGTAGGCTACACCTTC
>TRBJ2-3|NA|NA|TRBV28
CASSSATDTQYF
TGTGCCAGCAGCTCAGCGACAGATACGCAGTATTTT
>TRBJ2-5|NA|NA|TRBV6-1
CASSEPTPPSGTQYF
TGTGCCAGCAGTGAACCTACTCCACCCTCAGGGACCCAGTACTTC
>TRBJ2-5|TRBD1|NA|TRBV9
CASSPVSTGVGETQYF
TGTGCCAGCAGCCCCGTGTCGACAGGGGTTGGGGAGACCCAGTACTTC
>TRBJ2-3|NA|NA|TRBV6-5
CASSYPGTDTQYF
TGTGCCAGCAGTTACCCGGGAACAGATACGCAGTATTTT
>TRBJ2-7|NA|few|TRBV5-4
CASSFDRMSYEQYF
TGTGCCAGCAGCTTCGACAGGATGTCCTACGAGCAGTACTTC
>TRBJ2-2|NA|NA|TRBV27
CASSFSHTGELFF
TGTGCCAGCAGTTTTAGCCACACCGGGGAGCTGTTTTTT
>TRBJ2-1|TRBD2|NA|TRBV19
CASSFLAGVPSYNEQFF
TGTGCCAGTAGTTTTTTAGCGGGAGTTCCCTCCTACAATGAGCAGTTCTTC
>TRBJ1-5|NA|NA|TRBV30
CAWSRDSNQPQHF
TGTGCCTGGAGCCGGGACTCCAATCAGCCCCAGCATTTT
>TRBJ1-1|TRBD1|once|TRBV18
CASSQDRGDTEAFF
TGTGCCAGCTCTCAGGACAGGGGAGACACTGAAGCTTTCTTT
>TRBJ1-6|NA|NA|TRBV7-3
CASSSGLGNSPLHF
TGTGCCAGCAGCTCGGGACTGGGGAATTCACCCCTCCACTTT
>TRBJ1-2|TRBD1|NA|TRBV11-2
CASSFGTDPPNGYTF
TGTGCCAGCAGCTTCGGGACAGATCCCCCAAATGGCTACACCTTC
>TRBJ2-7|TRBD1|NA|TRBV28
CASSLPGTGYEQYF
TGTGCCAGCAGTTTACCCGGGACAGGGTACGAGCAGTACTTC
>TRBJ1-5|TRBD1|NA|TRBV11-2
CASSDREGYQPQHF
TGTGCCAGCTCGGACAGGGAAGGATATCAGCCCCAGCATTTT
>TRBJ1-2|TRBD1|few|TRBV5-5
CASSLMPGQGIYGYTF
TGTGCCAGCAGCTTGATGCCGGGACAGGGGATCTATGGCTACACCTTC
>TRBJ2-3|NA|NA|TRBV5-4
CASSLAVGRGTDTQYF
TGTGCCAGCAGCTTGGCCGTGGGGCGCGGCACAGATACGCAGTATTTT
>TRBJ2-7|TRBD1|NA|TRBV12-3/TRBV12-4
CASSPGQGREQYF
TGTGCCAGCAGCCCCGGACAGGGCCGCGAGCAGTACTTC
>TRBJ2-3|NA|NA|TRBV20-1
CSARDRATQYF
TGCAGTGCTAGAGACAGGGCCACGCAGTATTTT
>TRBJ2-1|TRBD2|NA|TRBV7-9
CASSGGDSYNEQFF
TGTGCCAGCAGCGGGGGGGATAGCTACAATGAGCAGTTCTTC
>TRBJ2-5|TRBD2|NA|TRBV18
CASSRGLEETQYF
TGTGCCAGCTCCCGAGGACTAGAAGAGACCCAGTACTTC
>TRBJ1-1|NA|NA|TRBV15
CATSRDRRDYTEAFF
TGTGCCACCAGCAGAGATCGTAGGGACTACACTGAAGCTTTCTTT
>TRBJ2-7|NA|NA|TRBV19
CASSIVAGNYEQYF
TGTGCCAGTAGTATAGTAGCAGGGAACTACGAGCAGTACTTC
>TRBJ1-5|TRBD1|NA|TRBV2
CASSRIRDRGLNQPQHF
TGTGCCAGCAGTAGGATTCGGGACAGGGGTCTCAATCAGCCCCAGCATTTT
>TRBJ2-3|TRBD2|once|TRBV20-1
CSASIAGGDTQYF
TGCAGTGCTAGTATAGCGGGAGGGGATACGCAGTATTTT
>TRBJ1-5|NA|NA|TRBV30
CACGDWDQPQHF
TGTGCCTGCGGGGACTGGGATCAGCCCCAGCATTTT
>TRBJ2-2|NA|NA|TRBV29-1
CSVRQPPGELFF
TGCAGCGTACGACAGCCGCCCGGGGAGCTGTTTTTT
>TRBJ2-3|TRBD2|NA|TRBV11-3
CAIGGGTTDTQYF
TGTGCCATCGGGGGGGGGACTACAGATACGCAGTATTTT
>TRBJ1-5|TRBD1|NA|TRBV5-4
CASSTGGQGVGQPQHF
TGTGCCAGCAGCACCGGGGGACAGGGGGTCGGGCAGCCCCAGCATTTT
>TRBJ2-2|NA|NA|TRBV5-6
CASSLVGRGTGELFF
TGTGCCAGCAGCTTGGTTGGTCGCGGCACCGGGGAGCTGTTTTTT
>TRBJ2-1|TRBD2|NA|TRBV24-1
CATSDPNPASGSFHGEQFF
TGTGCCACCAGTGACCCGAATCCAGCTAGCGGGAGTTTTCACGGTGAGCAGTTCTTC
>TRBJ1-3|TRBD1|NA|TRBV5-1
CASSLTGDPGNTIYF
TGCGCCAGCAGTTTGACAGGGGACCCTGGAAACACCATATATTTT
>TRBJ1-4|NA|NA|TRBV18
CASSPFRQSSREKLFF
TGTGCCAGCTCACCATTCCGACAGTCTTCTCGTGAAAAACTGTTTTTT
>TRBJ2-7|TRBD1|NA|TRBV6-6
CASSYSGQGAIYEQYF
TGTGCCAGCAGTTACTCTGGTCAGGGGGCGATCTACGAGCAGTACTTC
>TRBJ2-1|NA|NA|TRBV28
CASSFRVVTYNEQFF
TGTGCCAGCAGTTTCAGGGTTGTAACCTACAATGAGCAGTTCTTC